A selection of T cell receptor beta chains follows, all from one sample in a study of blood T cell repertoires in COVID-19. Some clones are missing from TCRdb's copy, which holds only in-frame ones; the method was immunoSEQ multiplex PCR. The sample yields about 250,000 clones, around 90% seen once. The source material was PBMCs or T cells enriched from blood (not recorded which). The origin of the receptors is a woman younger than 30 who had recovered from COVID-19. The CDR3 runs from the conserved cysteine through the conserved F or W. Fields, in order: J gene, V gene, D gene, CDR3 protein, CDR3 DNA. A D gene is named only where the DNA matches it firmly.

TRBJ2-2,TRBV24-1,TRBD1,CATSDPGTGVTGELFF,TGTGCCACCAGTGATCCCGGGACAGGCGTCACCGGGGAGCTGTTTTTT
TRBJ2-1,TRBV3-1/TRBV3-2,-,CASSQEPGNYNEQFF,TGTGCCAGCAGCCAAGAGCCGGGAAACTACAATGAGCAGTTCTTC
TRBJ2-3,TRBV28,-,CASSLLGNTDTQYF,TGTGCCAGCAGTTTATTGGGCAACACAGATACGCAGTATTTT
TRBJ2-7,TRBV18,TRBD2,CASSPPSGTYEQYF,TGTGCCAGCTCACCACCAAGCGGGACCTACGAGCAGTACTTC
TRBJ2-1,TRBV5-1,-,CASTQGPGYNEQFF,TGCGCCAGCACCCAGGGGCCGGGTTACAATGAGCAGTTCTTC
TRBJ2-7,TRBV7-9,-,CASSLFGGNIEQYF,TGTGCCAGCAGCTTATTCGGCGGGAACATCGAGCAGTACTTC
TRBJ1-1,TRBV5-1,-,CASGGDSRTEAFF,TGCGCCAGCGGGGGGGACTCGAGGACTGAAGCTTTCTTT
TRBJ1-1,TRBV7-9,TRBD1,CASSLGQGNTEAFF,TGTGCCAGCAGCTTGGGACAGGGGAACACTGAAGCTTTCTTT
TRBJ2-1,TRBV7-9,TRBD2,CASSLWRGAGENEQFF,TGTGCCAGCAGCTTGTGGCGGGGGGCCGGGGAGAATGAGCAGTTCTTC
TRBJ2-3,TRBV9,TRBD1,CASSARTGVTDTQYF,TGTGCCAGCAGCGCGAGGACAGGGGTAACAGATACGCAGTATTTT
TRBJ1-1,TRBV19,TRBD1,CASSITGQGAEAFF,TGTGCCAGTAGTATAACAGGACAGGGGGCTGAAGCTTTCTTT
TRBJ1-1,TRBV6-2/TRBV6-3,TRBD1,CASSRDRSGQAFF,TGTGCCAGCAGTAGGGACAGATCAGGCCAAGCTTTCTTT
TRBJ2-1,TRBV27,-,CASSFTQSSSYNEQFF,TGTGCCAGCAGTTTCACCCAAAGTAGCTCCTACAATGAGCAGTTCTTC
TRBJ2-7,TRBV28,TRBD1,CAGTRTGSHEQYF,TGTGCCGGGACCAGGACAGGGTCCCACGAGCAGTACTTC
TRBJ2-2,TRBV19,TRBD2,CASSIGGLAGRTGELFF,TGTGCCAGTAGTATAGGGGGACTAGCGGGACGCACCGGGGAGCTGTTTTTT
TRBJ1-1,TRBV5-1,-,CASSLGVRVEAFF,TGCGCCAGCAGCTTGGGAGTCCGAGTTGAAGCTTTCTTT
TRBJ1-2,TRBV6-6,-,CASSSTGSGGYTF,TGTGCCAGCAGTTCTACGGGGAGCGGTGGCTACACCTTC